What follows are 25 T cell receptor beta chains derived from one specimen sequenced in a study of spatial heterogeneity in lung cancer. Each CDR3 protein is one row after TCRdb ran MiXCR on the 5' RACE reads. The repertoire includes just over 75,000 distinct CDR3 sequences, around 7.8% of them detected once, and roughly 6.4% sits in the top ten. Specified time point: sample taken at primary tumor resection. The specimen comprised PBMCs, sampled at surgery. The receptors shown here come from a male donor with early-stage non-small cell lung cancer.

This clonotype was picked up a small number of times. The J gene is TRBJ2-3, the V gene TRBV7-9; D may be TRBD1 or TRBD2 (5 bases each). This CDR3 contains 16 residues. The germline V gene has CDR1 SEHNR and CDR2 FQNEAQ (reference sequence). Trimming left V 7 bases short and J 0 bases short, with 17 bases between. This CDR3 reads CASTLRGDGSTDTQYF. The DNA of the CDR3 is TGTGCCAGCACCCTACGAGGGGACGGTAGCACAGATACGCAGTATTTT. Filled out from reference TRBV7-9 and TRBJ2-3, the complete variable domain reads DTGVSQNPRHKITKRGQNVTFRCDPISEHNRLYWYRQTLGQGPEFLTYFQNEAQLEKSRLLSDRFSAERPKGSFSTLEIQRTEQGDSAMYLCASTLRGDGSTDTQYFGPGTRLTVL.

This clonotype was detected ten times or more. J is TRBJ1-1 and V is TRBV12-3 or TRBV12-4, with D unclear. Trimming took 3 bases from V and 5 from J, leaving 13 bases between them. This CDR3 spans 14 amino acids. CDR3 loop: CASSFSKGRTEAFF. For the CDR3, the DNA is TGTGCCAGCAGTTTCTCCAAAGGGAGAACTGAAGCTTTCTTT.

This clonotype was recorded a few times. The CDR3 DNA reads as TGCGCCAGCATCGAGGACAGGGTGAGCACCGGGGAGCTGTTTTTT. Translation: CASIEDRVSTGELFF. This chain links TRBV5-1 with TRBJ2-2; 8 bases line up with TRBD1. Germline V gene data show CDR1 as SGHRS and CDR2 as YFSETQ. The J segment lost 4 bases and the V segment lost 6 bases, leaving 8 bases of the junction unmatched. The CDR3 runs to 15 residues. Based on the CDR3 plus reference TRBV5-1 and TRBJ2-2, the full variable domain is KAGVTQTPRYLIKTRGQQVTLSCSPISGHRSVSWYQQTPGQGLQFLFEYFSETQRNKGNFPGRFSGRQFSNSRSEMNVSTLELGDSALYLCASIEDRVSTGELFFGEGSRLTVL.

This clonotype was observed at least ten times. The chain recombines TRBV11-2 with TRBJ2-3, with D possibly called TRBD1 or TRBD2 (5 bases each). This CDR3 has 15 residues. The V end lost 4 bases, the J end lost 2 bases, and 13 bases lay between the germline ends. CDR1 and CDR2 (germline): SGHAT, FQNNGV. CDR3 coding DNA: TGTGCCAGCAGCTCCCGGGACCACATCACAGATACGCAGTATTTT. This translates into CASSSRDHITDTQYF.

This clonotype was detected only a few times. The chain recombines TRBV7-9 with TRBJ1-1; TRBD1 aligns across 9 bases. The CDR3 consists of 16 residues. Germline V lookup: CDR1 SEHNR, CDR2 FQNEAQ (reference sequence). The V gene end was trimmed by 8 bases and the J gene end by 5 bases; junction bases not matched to a gene: 15. The DNA for the CDR3 is TGTGCCAGCTCAGCTCAGACGGGACAGGGTGGGACTGAAGCTTTCTTT. Its protein product is CASSAQTGQGGTEAFF.

The CDR3 loop is CSARSPRDAAYEQYF. The DNA for the CDR3 is TGCAGTGCTAGATCTCCCCGGGACGCCGCCTACGAGCAGTACTTC. The V call is TRBV20-1, the J call TRBJ2-7; D might be TRBD1 or TRBD2, each matching 5 bases. V lost 2 bases to trimming and J lost 2 bases, with 16 bases between them. The CDR3 consists of 15 residues. Germline values: CDR1 DFQATT, CDR2 SNEGSKA (reference sequence).

This clonotype was recorded a few times. The chain combines TRBV6-2 or TRBV6-3 with TRBJ1-5, with D possibly matching TRBD1 (5 bases). Germline values: CDR1 MNHEY, CDR2 SVGEGT. CDR3 length: 16 amino acids. V lost 6 bases and J 0 bases, leaving 15 bases between the germline ends. The CDR3 region is CASSALGRYSNQPQHF. The CDR3 DNA is TGTGCCAGCAGCGCTCTGGGACGGTATAGCAATCAGCCCCAGCATTTT.

This chain uses TRBV20-1 with TRBJ2-1, with D perhaps TRBD2 (6 bases). V lost 3 bases to trimming and J lost 4 bases, with 10 bases between them. The CDR3 contains 13 residues. Germline V gene data show CDR1 as DFQATT and CDR2 as SNEGSKA (reference sequence). The CDR3 region has the DNA TGCAGTGCTAGTCCAGGGACTTACAATGAGCAGTTCTTC. This encodes CSASPGTYNEQFF.

This chain joins TRBV5-4 and TRBJ1-1, with TRBD1 matching over 8 bases. The CDR3 length is 14 residues. Per germline, CDR1 SGHNT and CDR2 YYREEE (reference sequence). With 0 bases clipped from V and 3 bases from J, the junction kept 1 base outside the gene matches. The CDR3 sequence: CASSLVGQDTEAFF. CDR3 in DNA: TGTGCCAGCAGCTTGGTGGGACAGGACACTGAAGCTTTCTTT. The complete variable domain, with remaining parts taken from reference TRBV5-4 and TRBJ1-1, reads ETGVTQSPTHLIKTRGQQVTLRCSSQSGHNTVSWYQQALGQGPQFIFQYYREEENGRGNFPPRFSGLQFPNYSSELNVNALELDDSALYLCASSLVGQDTEAFFGQGTRLTVV.

V gene TRBV5-1 combines with J gene TRBJ1-5; D is possibly TRBD1 (5 bases). The length of the CDR3 is 16 residues. From germline, CDR1 is SGHRS and CDR2 YFSETQ. The germline V and J ends were trimmed by 4 bases and 4 bases, with 18 bases remaining between them. CDR3 loop: CASSPEAGAGNQPQHF. The CDR3 nucleotides read TGCGCCAGCAGCCCGGAGGCCGGGGCTGGGAATCAGCCCCAGCATTTT.

Ten or more counts support this clonotype. The chain is built from TRBV7-9 and TRBJ1-3; D is possibly TRBD1 (5 bases). The CDR3 is made up of 15 amino acids. Trimming cost V 5 bases and J 4 bases, with 15 bases left between them. The germline V gene encodes CDR1 SEHNR and CDR2 FQNEAQ (reference sequence). CDR3 sequence (DNA): TGTGCCAGCAGCCCATCGCGGACAACCGGAAACACCATATATTTT. This translates into CASSPSRTTGNTIYF.

This clonotype has ten or more counts. The chain couples TRBV7-6 to TRBJ2-7; perhaps TRBD2 as D (6 bases). V lost 0 bases, J lost 5 bases, and 14 bases lay in between. CDR1 and CDR2 (germline): SGHVS, FNYEAQ. The CDR3 length is 15 residues. The CDR3 region has the DNA TGTGCCAGCAGCTTAGCCGGGAGAGGAGTGGACGAGCAGTACTTC. This gives the protein CASSLAGRGVDEQYF.

This clonotype has ten or more counts. CDR3 coding DNA: TGTGCCAGTAGCCTTGGACTAGCGGGACTCACAGATACGCAGTATTTT. This codes for CASSLGLAGLTDTQYF. The chain joins TRBV19 to TRBJ2-3; the match to TRBD2 covers 12 bases. The CDR3 loop spans 16 amino acids. Trimming removed 6 bases from V and 2 bases from J; junction bases left unmatched: 6. CDR1 and CDR2 (germline): LNHDA, SQIVND (reference sequence).

V and J are TRBV13 and TRBJ2-1; D is undetermined. The germline V gene encodes CDR1 PRHDT and CDR2 FYEKMQ (reference sequence). The CDR3 length is 13 residues. The V gene lost 4 bases and the J gene lost 0 bases, with 4 bases spanning the gap. CDR3 nucleotides: TGTGCCAGCAGCTATAGCTCCTACAATGAGCAGTTCTTC. Its protein is CASSYSSYNEQFF. The full variable domain, completed using reference TRBV13 and TRBJ2-1, is AAGVIQSPRHLIKEKRETATLKCYPIPRHDTVYWYQQGPGQDPQFLISFYEKMQSDKGSIPDRFSAQQFSDYHSELNMSSLELGDSALYFCASSYSSYNEQFFGPGTRLTVL.

This clonotype showed up many times. The chain joins TRBV7-2 to TRBJ2-5; no firm D call. The V end lost 1 base, the J end lost 1 base, and 4 bases lay between the germline ends. Looked up from germline, CDR1 is SGHTA and CDR2 is FQGNSA. CDR3 size: 13 residues. The CDR3 nucleotides read TGTGCCAGCAGCTTAGGCGGCCAAGAGACCCAGTACTTC. Translating gives CASSLGGQETQYF.

This clonotype has only a few counts. The gene calls are TRBV29-1 and TRBJ2-1, with TRBD1 as a possible D gene (5 bases). The ends were cut back, 6 bases at V and 4 bases at J, with 10 bases in the middle. Germline CDR1 is SQVTM and CDR2 is ANQGSEA. The CDR3 runs 12 residues. The CDR3 spells CSVVRVYNEQFF. Here the CDR3 DNA reads TGCAGCGTCGTCAGGGTTTACAATGAGCAGTTCTTC.

In this sample, this clonotype turned up a few times. The chain uses TRBV29-1 and TRBJ1-1, with 11 bases fitting TRBD1. V was pared by 7 bases and J by 4 bases, with 8 bases of the junction left unmatched. Germline V gene data show CDR1 as SQVTM and CDR2 as ANQGSEA. This CDR3 has 14 amino acids. The CDR3 region has the DNA TGCAGCGGAGGGGGACAGGGGGAAGGCACTGAAGCTTTCTTT. Encoded protein: CSGGGQGEGTEAFF.

This clonotype was detected many times. The CDR3 DNA sequence: TGTGCCAGCAGCTTAGATCCCCGTGCGGATACGCAGTATTTT. This encodes CASSLDPRADTQYF. The gene calls are TRBV7-2 and TRBJ2-3, with D hard to call. The CDR3 loop spans 14 amino acids. V lost 1 base and J lost 6, with 11 bases in between. Germline-derived CDR1 and CDR2 are SGHTA and FQGNSA.

The sample holds many counts of this clonotype. The rearrangement uses TRBV5-1 and TRBJ1-3; TRBD1 agrees at 7 bases. V shed 4 bases, J shed 0 bases, and the junction held 7 bases outside the gene matches. The length of the CDR3 is 16 residues. Germline V gene sequence: CDR1 SGHRS, CDR2 YFSETQ. In DNA, the CDR3 is TGCGCCAGCAGCCAGGGGGTTCGGGTCTCTGGAAACACCATATATTTT. Residues: CASSQGVRVSGNTIYF.

This clonotype was seen repeatedly, ten times or more. The gene calls are TRBV10-3 and TRBJ2-7; 13 bases line up with TRBD2. This CDR3 is 16 amino acids long. Germline CDR1 ENHRY, CDR2 SYGVKD. The trim removed 0 bases at V and 6 bases at J, leaving 5 bases unmatched. The DNA for the CDR3 is TGTGCCATCAGTGAGTCGACTAGCGGGAGGATCGGCGAGCAGTACTTC. This sequence encodes CAISESTSGRIGEQYF.

CDR3 amino acids: CAWSVWAGDYEQYF. CDR3 nucleotide sequence: TGTGCCTGGAGTGTATGGGCAGGGGACTACGAGCAGTACTTC. J is TRBJ2-7 and V is TRBV30; TRBD1 is a possible D gene (6 bases). The CDR3 length is 14 residues. Germline V gene lookup returns CDR1 GTSNPN and CDR2 SVGIG (reference sequence). V lost 0 bases to trimming and J lost 3 bases, with 12 bases between them.

The chain has TRBV19 and TRBJ2-3, with TRBD1 matching over 7 bases. The junction had 7 bases not matched to a gene; V was cut back by 10 bases and J by 3 bases. Germline-derived CDR1 and CDR2 are LNHDA and SQIVND (reference sequence). There are 13 residues in the CDR3. CDR3 loop: CATSQGWTDTQYF. CDR3 nucleotides: TGTGCCACCTCACAGGGGTGGACAGATACGCAGTATTTT. The full variable domain, with the rest looked up from reference TRBV19 and TRBJ2-3, is DGGITQSPKYLFRKEGQNVTLSCEQNLNHDAMYWYRQDPGQGLRLIYYSQIVNDFQKGDIAEGYSVSREKKESFPLTVTSAQKNPTAFYLCATSQGWTDTQYFGPGTRLTVL.

This clonotype occurred many times. CDR3 protein: CATRMGNEQFF. The DNA for the CDR3 is TGTGCCACCCGCATGGGCAATGAGCAGTTCTTC. The rearrangement uses TRBV24-1 and TRBJ2-1, with D unresolved. Germline V gene lookup returns CDR1 KGHDR and CDR2 SFDVKD. The CDR3 covers 11 residues. V was trimmed by 9 bases and J by 6 bases, leaving 8 bases between them.

This clonotype was detected ten times or more. The chain joins TRBV20-1 to TRBJ2-7; D call uncertain. With 1 base removed from V and 0 bases from J, the gap between germline ends came to 4 bases. This CDR3 region has 12 residues. Germline V CDR1 and CDR2: DFQATT, SNEGSKA (reference sequence). CDR3 amino acids: CSARGSSYEQYF. CDR3 coding DNA: TGCAGTGCTAGAGGGTCCTCCTACGAGCAGTACTTC.

This clonotype was counted a few times. The chain links TRBV10-3 to TRBJ2-7; no firm D call. The CDR3 sequence is 15 residues long. Trimming pared 3 bases from V and 2 bases from J, leaving 14 bases between. Germline V CDR1 and CDR2: ENHRY, SYGVKD. The CDR3 DNA reads TGTGCCATCAGTGATGACACCCAAGCAGCCTACGAGCAGTACTTC. Amino acid sequence: CAISDDTQAAYEQYF.